Described below is a single T cell receptor (beta chain) sequence and its context. Its antigen is undetermined. This sample was taken from a study of shared clonotypes between healthy human individuals. Overall study context: Donors were two women and a few men aged 18 to 49.

Sorted-subset replicate PCR reactions contained approximately 190 ng DNA, corresponding to roughly 29,000 T cell genomes. Profiled with immunoSEQ multiplex PCR; TCRdb holds only in-frame clones, not every one. Among about 110,000 clones, around 71% were seen once, and the ten largest hold approximately 25%. Study-level results: Estimated richness values were generally larger in naive subsets than in memory subsets. The study found about 5% of naive CD4 clonotypes shared across a handful of donors.

The sample taken for sequencing was memory CD8+ T cells sorted from blood. Specified subset: CD45RO+ cells pooled with CCR7-negative TemRA cells. This clonotype was sampled from a woman aged 25 to 45 in good health.

For the CDR3, the DNA is TGTGCCAGCAGTCAGACAGGGTACAATCAGCCCCAGCATTTT. Amino acids: CASSQTGYNQPQHF. The J gene is TRBJ1-5, the V gene TRBV27; TRBD1 matches 7 bases. Trimming at V came to 5 bases and at J to 3 bases, leaving 4 bases not matched to a gene. Per germline, CDR1 MNHEY and CDR2 SMNVEV (reference sequence). This CDR3 comprises 14 residues.